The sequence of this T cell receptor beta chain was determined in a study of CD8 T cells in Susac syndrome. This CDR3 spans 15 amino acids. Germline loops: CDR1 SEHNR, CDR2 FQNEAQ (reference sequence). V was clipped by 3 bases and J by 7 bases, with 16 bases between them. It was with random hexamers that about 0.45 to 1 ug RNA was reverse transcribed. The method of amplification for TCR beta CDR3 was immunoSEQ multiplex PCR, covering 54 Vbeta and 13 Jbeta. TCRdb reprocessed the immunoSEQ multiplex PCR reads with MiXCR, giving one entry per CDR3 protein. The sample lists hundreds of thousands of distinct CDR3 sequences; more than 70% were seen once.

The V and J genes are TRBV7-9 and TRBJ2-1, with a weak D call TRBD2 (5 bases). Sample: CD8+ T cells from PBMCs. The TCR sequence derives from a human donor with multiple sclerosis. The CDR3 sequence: CASSFGYGTRNEQFF. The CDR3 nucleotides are TGTGCCAGCAGCTTTGGATACGGAACTAGGAATGAGCAGTTCTTC. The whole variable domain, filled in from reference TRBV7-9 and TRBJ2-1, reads DTGVSQNPRHKITKRGQNVTFRCDPISEHNRLYWYRQTLGQGPEFLTYFQNEAQLEKSRLLSDRFSAERPKGSFSTLEIQRTEQGDSAMYLCASSFGYGTRNEQFFGPGTRLTVL.